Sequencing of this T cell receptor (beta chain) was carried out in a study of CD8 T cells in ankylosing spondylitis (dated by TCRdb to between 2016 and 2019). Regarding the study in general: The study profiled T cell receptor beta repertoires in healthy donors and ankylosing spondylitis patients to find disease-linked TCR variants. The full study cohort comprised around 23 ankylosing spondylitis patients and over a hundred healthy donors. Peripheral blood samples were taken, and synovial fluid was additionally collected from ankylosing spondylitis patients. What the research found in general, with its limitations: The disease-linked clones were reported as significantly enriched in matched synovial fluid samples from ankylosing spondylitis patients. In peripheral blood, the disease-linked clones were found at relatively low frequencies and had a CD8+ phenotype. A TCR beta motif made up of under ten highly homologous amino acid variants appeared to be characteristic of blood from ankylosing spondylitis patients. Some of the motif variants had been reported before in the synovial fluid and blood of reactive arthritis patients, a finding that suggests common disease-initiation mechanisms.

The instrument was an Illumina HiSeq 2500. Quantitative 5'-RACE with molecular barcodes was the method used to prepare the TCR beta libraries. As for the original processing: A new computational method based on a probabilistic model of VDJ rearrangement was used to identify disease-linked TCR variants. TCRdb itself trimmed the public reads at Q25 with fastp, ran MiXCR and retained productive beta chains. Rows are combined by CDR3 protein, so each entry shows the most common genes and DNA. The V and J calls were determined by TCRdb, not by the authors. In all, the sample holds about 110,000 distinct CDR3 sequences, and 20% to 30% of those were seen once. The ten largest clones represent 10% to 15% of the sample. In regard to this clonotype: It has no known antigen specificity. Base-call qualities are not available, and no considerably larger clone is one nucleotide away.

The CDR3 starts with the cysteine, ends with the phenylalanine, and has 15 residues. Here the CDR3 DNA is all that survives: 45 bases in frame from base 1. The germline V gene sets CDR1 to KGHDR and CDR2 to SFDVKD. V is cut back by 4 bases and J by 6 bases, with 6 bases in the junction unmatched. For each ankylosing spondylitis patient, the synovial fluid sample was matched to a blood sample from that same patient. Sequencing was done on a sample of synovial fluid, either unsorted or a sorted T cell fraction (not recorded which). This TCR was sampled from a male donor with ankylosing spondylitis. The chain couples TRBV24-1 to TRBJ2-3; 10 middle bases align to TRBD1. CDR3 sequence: CATSDLGQGVDTQYF. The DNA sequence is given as TGTGCCACCAGTGACCTCGGACAGGGGGTGGATACGCAGTATTTT.